The present entry profiles one T cell receptor (beta chain) with its context. What it binds is unknown. V was clipped by 3 bases and J by 4 bases, with 19 bases between them. The CDR3 is made up of 18 amino acids. The V gene's germline CDR1 is MNHEY and CDR2 SMNVEV (reference sequence). This sample is drawn from a study of cytomegalovirus exposure and HLA in healthy donors. Study-wide points: Available immune exposure information was restricted to CMV serostatus only. Per a prior analysis, the majority of TCR beta V segments were productive roughly 87% or roughly 30% of the time.

Healthy bone marrow donors formed the donor group. PCR used 60 Vbeta primers and 13 Jbeta primers. The repertoire was sequenced with immunoSEQ multiplex PCR; TCRdb's copy has only in-frame clones and lacks some. The sample contains some 91,000 clones, about 76% of which appear only once. This chain uses TRBV27 with TRBJ2-6; perhaps TRBD2 as D (7 bases). The sequence was collected from a man aged 35-49 years in good health and CMV-seropositive. The specimen sequenced was PBMCs. CDR3 nucleotides: TGTGCCAGCAGTTTGAATTTTGGGGGGGCATCGGGGGCCAACGTCCTGACTTTC. This encodes CASSLNFGGASGANVLTF.